The rows below give T cell receptor beta chains drawn from one sample of a study of T cells after yellow fever vaccination. TCRdb independently ran MiXCR on the 5' RACE reads; one entry per CDR3 protein. The repertoire includes about 120,000 distinct CDR3 sequences, about 8.2% of them detected once, and roughly 40% sits in the top ten. The source was CD8+ T cells sorted from PBMCs, collected on the day of the yellow fever booster vaccination. All receptors come from a man aged 18 to 35 who received the YFV17D yellow fever vaccine. Each CDR3 is given with its conserved first and last residue. The order of the fields is J gene, V gene, clone size, D gene, CDR3 protein, CDR3 DNA. D genes are given only for firm matches. Size is omitted from some rows. Given values are once, few, many or a class for expanded clones.

j_gene: TRBJ2-3
v_gene: TRBV5-1
abundance: .
d_gene: TRBD1
CDR3aa: CASSLRDRTSTDTQYF
CDR3nt: TGCGCCAGCAGCCTCAGGGACAGAACTAGCACAGATACGCAGTATTTT

j_gene: TRBJ2-1
v_gene: TRBV7-3
abundance: .
d_gene: .
CDR3aa: CASSHISRVGSYNEQFF
CDR3nt: TGTGCCAGCAGTCATATCTCCAGGGTTGGGTCCTACAATGAGCAGTTCTTC

j_gene: TRBJ1-6
v_gene: TRBV6-5
abundance: few
d_gene: TRBD1
CDR3aa: CASSYSEGGGNSPLHF
CDR3nt: TGTGCCAGCAGTTACTCCGAAGGGGGCGGAAATTCACCCCTCCACTTT

j_gene: TRBJ1-2
v_gene: TRBV14
abundance: few
d_gene: .
CDR3aa: CASSPGPAMGYTF
CDR3nt: TGTGCCAGCAGCCCCGGGCCAGCTATGGGCTACACCTTC

j_gene: TRBJ2-3
v_gene: TRBV7-6
abundance: many
d_gene: TRBD2
CDR3aa: CASSRTGGPQDTQYF
CDR3nt: TGTGCCAGCAGCCGTACGGGGGGGCCGCAAGATACGCAGTATTTT

j_gene: TRBJ2-1
v_gene: TRBV6-2/TRBV6-3
abundance: .
d_gene: TRBD2
CDR3aa: CASSFGTSGSEQFF
CDR3nt: TGTGCCAGCAGTTTTGGGACTAGCGGGTCTGAGCAGTTCTTC

j_gene: TRBJ2-7
v_gene: TRBV7-9
abundance: few
d_gene: TRBD2
CDR3aa: CASSPPGTSGYEQYF
CDR3nt: TGTGCCAGCAGCCCACCCGGGACTAGCGGCTACGAGCAGTACTTC

j_gene: TRBJ2-7
v_gene: TRBV6-5
abundance: .
d_gene: TRBD2
CDR3aa: CASSSSPGLAGGRNF
CDR3nt: TGTGCCAGCAGTTCTTCCCCGGGACTAGCGGGGGGGCGGAACTTC

j_gene: TRBJ1-2
v_gene: TRBV7-2
abundance: .
d_gene: .
CDR3aa: CASSFRTENYGYTF
CDR3nt: TGTGCCAGCAGCTTCCGGACGGAGAACTATGGCTACACCTTC

j_gene: TRBJ2-7
v_gene: TRBV4-2
abundance: .
d_gene: TRBD1
CDR3aa: CASSRRQGGTYEQYF
CDR3nt: TGTGCCAGCAGCCGCCGACAGGGGGGGACCTACGAGCAGTACTTC

j_gene: TRBJ2-1
v_gene: TRBV18
abundance: few
d_gene: .
CDR3aa: CASSPGSLNEQFF
CDR3nt: TGTGCCAGCTCACCAGGCAGCCTCAATGAGCAGTTCTTC

j_gene: TRBJ2-3
v_gene: TRBV5-4
abundance: many
d_gene: .
CDR3aa: CASRDTVTDTQYF
CDR3nt: TGTGCCAGCCGGGACACGGTCACAGATACGCAGTATTTT

j_gene: TRBJ2-3
v_gene: TRBV5-6
abundance: .
d_gene: TRBD2
CDR3aa: CASIQPGLAALGTDTQYF
CDR3nt: TGTGCCAGCATCCAACCGGGACTAGCGGCCCTCGGCACAGATACGCAGTATTTT

j_gene: TRBJ1-1
v_gene: TRBV3-1
abundance: few
d_gene: TRBD1
CDR3aa: CASSQSAGGDGTEAFF
CDR3nt: TGTGCCAGCAGCCAGAGTGCAGGGGGCGATGGCACTGAAGCTTTCTTT

j_gene: TRBJ2-6
v_gene: TRBV4-1
abundance: .
d_gene: TRBD1
CDR3aa: CASSHEQDREYISGANVLTF
CDR3nt: TGCGCCAGCAGCCATGAGCAGGACAGGGAGTATATCTCTGGGGCCAACGTCCTGACTTTC

j_gene: TRBJ2-2
v_gene: TRBV6-6
abundance: many
d_gene: .
CDR3aa: CASSYFATGELFF
CDR3nt: TGTGCCAGCAGTTACTTCGCAACCGGGGAGCTGTTTTTT

j_gene: TRBJ2-7
v_gene: TRBV5-1
abundance: .
d_gene: .
CDR3aa: CASSLGWHYEQYF
CDR3nt: TGCGCCAGCAGCTTGGGGTGGCACTACGAGCAGTACTTC

j_gene: TRBJ2-3
v_gene: TRBV4-1
abundance: few
d_gene: .
CDR3aa: CASSQGGSLDTQYF
CDR3nt: TGCGCCAGCAGCCAAGGCGGATCCTTGGATACGCAGTATTTT

j_gene: TRBJ1-1
v_gene: TRBV6-5
abundance: few
d_gene: .
CDR3aa: CASSYIPGHTEAFF
CDR3nt: TGTGCCAGCAGTTATATTCCGGGGCACACTGAAGCTTTCTTT

j_gene: TRBJ2-3
v_gene: TRBV6-1
abundance: few
d_gene: .
CDR3aa: CASSEAGGGTDTQYF
CDR3nt: TGTGCCAGCAGTGAAGCAGGAGGGGGCACAGATACGCAGTATTTT

j_gene: TRBJ1-1
v_gene: TRBV4-2
abundance: .
d_gene: .
CDR3aa: CASSQAVENTEAFF
CDR3nt: TGTGCCAGCAGCCAAGCGGTCGAGAACACTGAAGCTTTCTTT

j_gene: TRBJ1-2
v_gene: TRBV6-5
abundance: few
d_gene: TRBD1
CDR3aa: CASSVQGEANYGYTF
CDR3nt: TGTGCCAGCAGTGTCCAGGGGGAAGCTAACTATGGCTACACCTTC

j_gene: TRBJ2-1
v_gene: TRBV7-8
abundance: .
d_gene: TRBD2
CDR3aa: CASSIGTSGGNEQFF
CDR3nt: TGTGCCAGCAGCATCGGGACTAGCGGGGGGAATGAGCAGTTCTTC

j_gene: TRBJ1-1
v_gene: TRBV6-2/TRBV6-3
abundance: many
d_gene: TRBD1
CDR3aa: CASSFIQGASENTEAFF
CDR3nt: TGTGCCAGCAGTTTCATCCAGGGGGCCTCCGAAAACACTGAAGCTTTCTTT

j_gene: TRBJ1-2
v_gene: TRBV4-2
abundance: .
d_gene: TRBD1
CDR3aa: CASSQEGQMNYGYTF
CDR3nt: TGTGCCAGCAGCCAAGAGGGACAGATGAACTATGGCTACACCTTC